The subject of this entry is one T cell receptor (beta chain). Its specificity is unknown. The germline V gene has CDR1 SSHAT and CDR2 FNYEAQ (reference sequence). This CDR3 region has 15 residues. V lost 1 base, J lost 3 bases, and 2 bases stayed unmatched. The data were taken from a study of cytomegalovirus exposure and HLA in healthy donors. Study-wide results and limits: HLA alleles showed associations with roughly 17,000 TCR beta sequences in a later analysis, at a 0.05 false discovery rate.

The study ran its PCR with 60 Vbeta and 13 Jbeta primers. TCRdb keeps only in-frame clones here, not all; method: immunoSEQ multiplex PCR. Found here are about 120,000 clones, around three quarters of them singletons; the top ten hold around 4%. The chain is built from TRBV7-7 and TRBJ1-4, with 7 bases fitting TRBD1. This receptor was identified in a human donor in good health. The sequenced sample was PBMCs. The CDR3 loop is CASSLGTGPNEKLFF. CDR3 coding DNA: TGTGCCAGCAGCTTAGGGACAGGTCCTAATGAAAAACTGTTTTTT. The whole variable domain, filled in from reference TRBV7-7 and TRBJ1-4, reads GAGVSQSPRYKVTKRGQDVTLRCDPISSHATLYWYQQALGQGPEFLTYFNYEAQPDKSGLPSDRFSAERPEGSISTLTIQRTEQRDSAMYRCASSLGTGPNEKLFFGSGTQLSVL.